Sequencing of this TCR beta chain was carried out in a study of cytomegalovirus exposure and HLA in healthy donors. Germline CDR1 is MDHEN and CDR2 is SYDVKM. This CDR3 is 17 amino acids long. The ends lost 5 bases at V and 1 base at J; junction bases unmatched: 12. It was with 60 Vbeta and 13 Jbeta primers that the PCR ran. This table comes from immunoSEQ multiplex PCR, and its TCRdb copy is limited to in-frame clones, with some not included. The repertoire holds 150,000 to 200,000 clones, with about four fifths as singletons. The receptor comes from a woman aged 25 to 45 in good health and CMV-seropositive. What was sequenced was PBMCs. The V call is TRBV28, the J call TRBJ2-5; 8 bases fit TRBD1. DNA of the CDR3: TGTGCCAGCAGTCCCATTAGGGGTGGGACAGGCCAAGAGACCCAGTACTTC. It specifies CASSPIRGGTGQETQYF.